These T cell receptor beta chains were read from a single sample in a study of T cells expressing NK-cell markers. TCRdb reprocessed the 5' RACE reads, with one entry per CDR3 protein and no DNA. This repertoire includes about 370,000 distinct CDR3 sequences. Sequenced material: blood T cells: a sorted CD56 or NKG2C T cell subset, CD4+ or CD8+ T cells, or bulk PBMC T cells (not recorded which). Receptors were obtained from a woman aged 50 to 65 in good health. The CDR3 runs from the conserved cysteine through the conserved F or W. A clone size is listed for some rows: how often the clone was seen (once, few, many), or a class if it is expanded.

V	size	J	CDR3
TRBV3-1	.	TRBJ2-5	CASSHLTGTQYF
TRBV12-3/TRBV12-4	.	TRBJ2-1	CASSQWGGRGGLEQFF
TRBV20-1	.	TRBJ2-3	CSARPTGADTQYF
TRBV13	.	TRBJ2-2	CASSLSGLAGSTGELFF
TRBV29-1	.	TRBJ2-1	CSVPITVDEQFF
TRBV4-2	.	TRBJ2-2	CASSQDPPDTGELFF
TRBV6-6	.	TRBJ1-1	CASKRPGPEAFF
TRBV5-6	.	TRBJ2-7	CASRRSPGTRPYEQYF
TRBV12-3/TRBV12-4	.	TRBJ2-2	CASTAGVYTGELFF
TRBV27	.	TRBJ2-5	CASSRRGGETQYF
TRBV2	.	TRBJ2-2	CASIPNTGELFF
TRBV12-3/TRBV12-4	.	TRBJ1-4	CASQPVGRNEKLFF
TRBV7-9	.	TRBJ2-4	CASSLYTEDIQYF
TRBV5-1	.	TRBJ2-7	CASSPTGNYEQYF
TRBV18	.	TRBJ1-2	CASSPPPGLGGRGYTF
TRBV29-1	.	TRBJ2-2	CSAEGRVRTGELFF
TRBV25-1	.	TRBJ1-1	CASSDLQGIKAFF
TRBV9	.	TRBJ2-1	CASTLGASGSSEQFF
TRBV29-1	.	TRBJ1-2	CSVAETGEGDGYTF
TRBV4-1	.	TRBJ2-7	CASSQGFRLGTSGSLYYEQYF
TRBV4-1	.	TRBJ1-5	CASSQGQGAGDQPQHF
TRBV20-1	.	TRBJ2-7	CSAATGPYEQYF
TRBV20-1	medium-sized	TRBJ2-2	CSARDVGRDAGELFF
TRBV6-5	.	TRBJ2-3	CASSSIYRGRDTQYF
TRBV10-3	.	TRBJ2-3	CAIREGLAGVPDTQYF
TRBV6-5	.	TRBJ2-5	CASSYSKGNYQETQYF
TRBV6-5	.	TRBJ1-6	CASSSSGGTNSPLHF
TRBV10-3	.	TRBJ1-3	CATGHRGDTIYF
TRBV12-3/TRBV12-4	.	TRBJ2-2	CASSLGGSTVIGELFF
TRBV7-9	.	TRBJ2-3	CASSLGGTGPDTQYF
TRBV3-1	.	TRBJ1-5	CASSRTANNQPQHF
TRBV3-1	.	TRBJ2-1	CASSQRSGSPGEQFF
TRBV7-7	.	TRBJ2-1	CASSRGTSGSLNEQFF
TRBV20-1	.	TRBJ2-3	CSARGGRGKAADTQYF
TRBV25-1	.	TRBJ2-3	CASSELDRGPSTDTQYF
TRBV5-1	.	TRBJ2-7	CASSQRSPSYEQYF
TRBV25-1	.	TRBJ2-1	CASRAGGPPDEQFF
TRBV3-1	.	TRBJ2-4	CASSQGNQANIQYF
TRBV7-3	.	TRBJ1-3	CASSTDSSGNTIYF
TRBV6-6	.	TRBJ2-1	CASLRGEARGEQFF